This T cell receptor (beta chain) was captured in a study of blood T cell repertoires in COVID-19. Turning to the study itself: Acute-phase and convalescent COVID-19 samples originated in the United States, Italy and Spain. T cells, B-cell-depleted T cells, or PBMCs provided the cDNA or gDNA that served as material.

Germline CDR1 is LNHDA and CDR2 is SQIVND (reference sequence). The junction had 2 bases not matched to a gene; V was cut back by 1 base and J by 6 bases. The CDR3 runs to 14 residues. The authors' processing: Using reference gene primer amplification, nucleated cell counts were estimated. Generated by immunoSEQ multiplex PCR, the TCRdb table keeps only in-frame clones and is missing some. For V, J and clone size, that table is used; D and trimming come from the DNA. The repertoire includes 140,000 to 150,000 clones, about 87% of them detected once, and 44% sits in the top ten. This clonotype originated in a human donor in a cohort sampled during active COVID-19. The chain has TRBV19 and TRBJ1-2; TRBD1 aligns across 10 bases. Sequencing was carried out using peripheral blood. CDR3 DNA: TGTGCCAGTAGTATAGTGGGACAGGGGAATGGCTACACCTTC. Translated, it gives CASSIVGQGNGYTF.